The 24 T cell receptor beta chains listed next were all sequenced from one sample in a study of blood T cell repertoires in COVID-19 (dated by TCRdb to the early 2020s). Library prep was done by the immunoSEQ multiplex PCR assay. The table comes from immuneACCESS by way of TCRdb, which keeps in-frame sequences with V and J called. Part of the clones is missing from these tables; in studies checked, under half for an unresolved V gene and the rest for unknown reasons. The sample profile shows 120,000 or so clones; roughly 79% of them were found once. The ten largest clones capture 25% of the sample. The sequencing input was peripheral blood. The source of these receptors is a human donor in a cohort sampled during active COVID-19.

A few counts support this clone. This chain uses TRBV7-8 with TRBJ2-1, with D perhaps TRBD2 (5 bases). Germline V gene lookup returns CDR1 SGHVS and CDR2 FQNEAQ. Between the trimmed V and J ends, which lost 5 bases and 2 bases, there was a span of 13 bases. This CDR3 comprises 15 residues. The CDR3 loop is CASSATRDTYNEQFF. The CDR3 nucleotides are TGTGCCAGCAGCGCCACTAGAGATACCTACAATGAGCAGTTCTTC.

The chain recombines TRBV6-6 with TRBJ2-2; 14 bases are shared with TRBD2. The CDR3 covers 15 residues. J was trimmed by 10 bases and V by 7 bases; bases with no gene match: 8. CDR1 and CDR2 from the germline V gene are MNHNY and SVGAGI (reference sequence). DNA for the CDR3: TGTGCCAGCACCACGGGGACTAGCGGGAGAGTGGAGCTGTTTTTT. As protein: CASTTGTSGRVELFF.

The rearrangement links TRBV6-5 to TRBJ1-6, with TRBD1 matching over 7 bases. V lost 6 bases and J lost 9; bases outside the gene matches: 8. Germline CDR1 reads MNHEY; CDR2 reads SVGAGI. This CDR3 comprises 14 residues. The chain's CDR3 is CASSNHRGRSPLHF. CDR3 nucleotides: TGTGCCAGCAGCAACCACAGGGGTCGTTCACCCCTCCACTTT.

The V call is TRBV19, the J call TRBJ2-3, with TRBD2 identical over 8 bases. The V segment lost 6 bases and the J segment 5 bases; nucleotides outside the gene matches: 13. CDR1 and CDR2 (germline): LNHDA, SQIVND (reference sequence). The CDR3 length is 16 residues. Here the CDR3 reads CASSHRGGPMKDTQYF. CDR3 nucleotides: TGTGCCAGTAGCCACCGCGGGGGGCCAATGAAAGATACGCAGTATTTT.

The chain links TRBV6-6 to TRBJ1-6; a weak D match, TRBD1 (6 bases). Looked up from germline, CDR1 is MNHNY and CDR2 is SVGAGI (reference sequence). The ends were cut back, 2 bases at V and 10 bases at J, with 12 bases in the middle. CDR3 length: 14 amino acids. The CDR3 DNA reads TGTGCCAGCAGTTACCGGGGGGCCCCGTCACCCCTCCACTTT. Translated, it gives CASSYRGAPSPLHF.

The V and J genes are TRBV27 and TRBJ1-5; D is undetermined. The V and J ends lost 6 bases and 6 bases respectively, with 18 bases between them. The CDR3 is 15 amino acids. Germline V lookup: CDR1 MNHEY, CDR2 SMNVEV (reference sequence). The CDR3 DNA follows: TGTGCCAGCAGCCACGGGAGGGTAGGAGGTCAGCCCCAGCATTTT. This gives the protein CASSHGRVGGQPQHF.

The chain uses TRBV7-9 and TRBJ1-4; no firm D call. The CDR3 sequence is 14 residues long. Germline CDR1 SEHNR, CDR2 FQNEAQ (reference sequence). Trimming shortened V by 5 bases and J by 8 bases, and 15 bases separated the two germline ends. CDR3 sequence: CASSLERAREKLFF. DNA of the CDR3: TGTGCCAGCAGCCTAGAGCGGGCGAGAGAAAAACTGTTTTTT. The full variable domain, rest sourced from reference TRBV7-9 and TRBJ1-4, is DTGVSQNPRHKITKRGQNVTFRCDPISEHNRLYWYRQTLGQGPEFLTYFQNEAQLEKSRLLSDRFSAERPKGSFSTLEIQRTEQGDSAMYLCASSLERAREKLFFGSGTQLSVL.

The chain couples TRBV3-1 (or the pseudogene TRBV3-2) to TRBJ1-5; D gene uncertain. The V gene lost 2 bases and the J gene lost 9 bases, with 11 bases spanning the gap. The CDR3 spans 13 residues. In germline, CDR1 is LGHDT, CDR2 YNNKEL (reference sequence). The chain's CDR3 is CASSQTEAGPQHF. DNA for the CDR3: TGTGCCAGCAGCCAAACGGAGGCAGGGCCCCAGCATTTT.

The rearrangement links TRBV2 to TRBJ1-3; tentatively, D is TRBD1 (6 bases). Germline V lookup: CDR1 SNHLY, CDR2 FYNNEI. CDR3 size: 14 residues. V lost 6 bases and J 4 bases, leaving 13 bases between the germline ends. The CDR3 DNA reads TGTGCCAGCAGATCCACAGGGTTCGGAAACACCATATATTTT. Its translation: CASRSTGFGNTIYF.

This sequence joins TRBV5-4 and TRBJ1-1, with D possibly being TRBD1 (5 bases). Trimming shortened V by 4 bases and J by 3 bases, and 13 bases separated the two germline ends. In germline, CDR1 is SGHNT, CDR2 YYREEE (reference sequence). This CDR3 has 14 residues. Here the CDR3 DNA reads TGTGCCAGCAGCAAAGAGACAGCCTACACTGAAGCTTTCTTT. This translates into CASSKETAYTEAFF.

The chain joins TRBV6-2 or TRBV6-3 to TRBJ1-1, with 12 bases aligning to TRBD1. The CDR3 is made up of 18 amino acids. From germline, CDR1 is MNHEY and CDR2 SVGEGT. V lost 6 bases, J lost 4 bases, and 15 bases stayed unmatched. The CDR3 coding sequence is TGTGCCAGCAGCGCATTATTGACGGGACAGGGGGCAGGCACTGAAGCTTTCTTT. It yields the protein CASSALLTGQGAGTEAFF.

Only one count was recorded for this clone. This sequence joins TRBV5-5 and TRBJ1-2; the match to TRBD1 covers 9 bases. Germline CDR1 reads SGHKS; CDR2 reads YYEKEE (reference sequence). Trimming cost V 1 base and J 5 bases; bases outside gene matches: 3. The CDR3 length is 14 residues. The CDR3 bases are TGTGCCAGCAGCTTGTTAGGACAGGGGTATGGCTACACCTTC. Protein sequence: CASSLLGQGYGYTF.

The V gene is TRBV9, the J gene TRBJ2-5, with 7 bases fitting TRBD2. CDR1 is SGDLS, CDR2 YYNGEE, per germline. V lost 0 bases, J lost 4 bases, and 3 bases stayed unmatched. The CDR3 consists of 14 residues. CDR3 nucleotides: TGTGCCAGCAGCGTAGGTCCTAGCGGAGAGACCCAGTACTTC. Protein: CASSVGPSGETQYF.

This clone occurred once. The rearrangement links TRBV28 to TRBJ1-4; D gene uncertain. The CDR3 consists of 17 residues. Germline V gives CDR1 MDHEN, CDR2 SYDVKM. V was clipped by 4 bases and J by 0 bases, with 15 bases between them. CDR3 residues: CASSSWASAATNEKLFF. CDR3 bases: TGTGCCAGCAGTTCATGGGCCAGTGCTGCAACTAATGAAAAACTGTTTTTT.

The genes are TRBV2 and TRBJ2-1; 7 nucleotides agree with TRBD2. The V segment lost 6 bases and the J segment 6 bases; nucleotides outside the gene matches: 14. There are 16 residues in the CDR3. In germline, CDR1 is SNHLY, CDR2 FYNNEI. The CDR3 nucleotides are TGTGCCAGCAGCCCCGTGGGTAGCGGGTTCAGCAATGAGCAGTTCTTC. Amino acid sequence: CASSPVGSGFSNEQFF.

The CDR3 DNA is TGCGCCAGCAGCCAAGATCCGCCCGGCAGGACAACTAATTTCTACAATGAGCAGTTCTTC. This sequence encodes CASSQDPPGRTTNFYNEQFF. The V and J genes are TRBV4-3 and TRBJ2-1; a possible D gene is TRBD1 (5 bases). The germline V gene has CDR1 LGHNA and CDR2 YSLEER. This CDR3 has 20 amino acids. V lost 0 bases and J lost 3, with 24 bases in between.

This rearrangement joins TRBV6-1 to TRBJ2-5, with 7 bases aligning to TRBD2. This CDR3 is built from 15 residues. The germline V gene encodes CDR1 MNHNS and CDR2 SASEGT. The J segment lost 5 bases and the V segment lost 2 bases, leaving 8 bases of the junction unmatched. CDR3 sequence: CASSESSWRGETQYF. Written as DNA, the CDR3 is TGTGCCAGCAGTGAAAGTAGCTGGCGGGGGGAGACCCAGTACTTC.

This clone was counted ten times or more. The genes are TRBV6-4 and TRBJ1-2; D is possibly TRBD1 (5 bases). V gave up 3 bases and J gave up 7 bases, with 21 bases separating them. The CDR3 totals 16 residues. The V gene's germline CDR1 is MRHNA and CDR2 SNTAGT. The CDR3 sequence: CASSDSSSGGTGGYTF. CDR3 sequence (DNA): TGTGCCAGCAGTGATTCATCGAGTGGGGGGACCGGTGGCTACACCTTC.

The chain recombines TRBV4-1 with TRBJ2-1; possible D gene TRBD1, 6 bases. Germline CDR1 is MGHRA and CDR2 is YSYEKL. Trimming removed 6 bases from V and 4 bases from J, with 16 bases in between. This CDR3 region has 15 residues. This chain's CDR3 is CASSIIGTPYNEQFF. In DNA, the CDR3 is TGCGCCAGCAGTATAATCGGGACACCTTACAATGAGCAGTTCTTC.

The CDR3 nucleotides read TGCAGCGTTGAAGTCAGACAGGGCTTCGACACCATATATTTT. It specifies CSVEVRQGFDTIYF. V usage is TRBV29-1 and J usage is TRBJ1-3, with 7 bases lining up with TRBD1. The germline CDR1 and CDR2 sequences are SQVTM and ANQGSEA. Germline trimming cut 1 base from V and 8 bases from J; bases unmatched to any gene: 8. The CDR3 has 14 amino acids.

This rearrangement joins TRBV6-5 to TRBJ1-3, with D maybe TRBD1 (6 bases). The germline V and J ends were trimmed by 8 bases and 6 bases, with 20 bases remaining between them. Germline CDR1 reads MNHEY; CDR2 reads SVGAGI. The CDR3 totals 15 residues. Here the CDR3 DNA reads TGTGCCAGCTGCCTCGAACCCCAGGGGCTAAACACCATATATTTT. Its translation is CASCLEPQGLNTIYF.

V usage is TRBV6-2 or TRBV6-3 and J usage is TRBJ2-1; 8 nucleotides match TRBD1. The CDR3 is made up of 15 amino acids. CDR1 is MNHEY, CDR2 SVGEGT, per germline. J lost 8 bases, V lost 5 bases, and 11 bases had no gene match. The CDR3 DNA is TGTGCCAGCAGTCCCGGACAGGGAATACGGGATGAGCAGTTCTTC. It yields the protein CASSPGQGIRDEQFF.

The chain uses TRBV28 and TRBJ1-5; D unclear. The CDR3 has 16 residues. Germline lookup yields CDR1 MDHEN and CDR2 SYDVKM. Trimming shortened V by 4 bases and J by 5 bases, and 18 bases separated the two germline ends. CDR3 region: CASSSPAEFGYQPQHF. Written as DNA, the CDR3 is TGTGCCAGCAGTTCCCCGGCCGAGTTCGGGTATCAGCCCCAGCATTTT. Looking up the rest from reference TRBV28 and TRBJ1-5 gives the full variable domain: DVKVTQSSRYLVKRTGEKVFLECVQDMDHENMFWYRQDPGLGLRLIYFSYDVKMKEKGDIPEGYSVSREKKERFSLILESASTNQTSMYLCASSSPAEFGYQPQHFGDGTRLSIL.

The CDR3 DNA follows: TGTGCCAGCAGTTTATCTTCGAGAGGCGGCGGCTACACCTTC. Amino acids: CASSLSSRGGGYTF. The rearrangement links TRBV28 to TRBJ1-2; unclear D gene. Trimming took off 1 base at V and 8 bases at J, with 14 bases between the two ends. The CDR3 loop spans 14 amino acids. Per the germline V gene, CDR1 is MDHEN and CDR2 is SYDVKM.